The 30 T cell receptor beta chains reported below all come from one sample, sequenced in a study of T-cell reconstitution after alpha-beta-depleted transplantation in children. Unique molecular identifiers featured in how the TCRbeta library was prepared. MiXCR, applied by TCRdb to the PCR reads, yields one record per CDR3 protein. The table lists fewer than 750,000 distinct CDR3 sequences, under 30% of them singletons. The material was PBMCs, mostly from graft donor cells, obtained 360 days after TCRalphabeta/CD19-depleted stem cell transplant. These receptor sequences come from a boy under two years old who had a stem cell transplant for acute myeloid leukemia, so the T cells may come from the graft donor.

The chain has TRBV27 and TRBJ2-7; D not certain. V gave up 7 bases and J gave up 3 bases, with 7 bases separating them. This CDR3 has 11 residues. Germline CDR1 MNHEY, CDR2 SMNVEV (reference sequence). CDR3 coding DNA: TGTGCCAGCATCTCGAACTACGAGCAGTACGTC. Its translation is CASISNYEQYV.

The chain carries TRBV29-1 and TRBJ1-1; perhaps TRBD1 as D (6 bases). The germline V and J ends were trimmed by 4 bases and 3 bases, with 12 bases remaining between them. Germline values: CDR1 SQVTM, CDR2 ANQGSEA. There are 13 residues in the CDR3. Here the CDR3 reads CSVVTAGDTEAFF. CDR3 DNA: TGCAGCGTTGTCACAGCAGGGGACACTGAAGCTTTCTTT.

This clonotype was seen a few times. The rearrangement joins TRBV6-1 to TRBJ2-2; possible D gene TRBD1, 5 bases. In germline, CDR1 is MNHNS, CDR2 SASEGT. This CDR3 comprises 15 residues. V was trimmed by 7 bases and J by 7 bases, leaving 19 bases between them. CDR3 loop: CASTRWQGSSGELFF. The CDR3 DNA reads as TGTGCCAGCACCAGGTGGCAGGGAAGCAGCGGGGAGCTGTTTTTT.

The rearrangement joins TRBV9 to TRBJ2-1; TRBD2 matches 11 bases. Germline CDR1 reads SGDLS; CDR2 reads YYNGEE. This CDR3 region has 16 residues. V was clipped by 0 bases and J by 6 bases; unmatched bases: 5. CDR3 nucleotide sequence: TGTGCCAGCAGCGTAGGAGGGACTAGCGGTGTCAATGAGCAGTTCTTC. Translated: CASSVGGTSGVNEQFF.

This clonotype has a handful of counts. The chain combines TRBV20-1 with TRBJ2-5; TRBD2 aligns across 7 bases. Germline V CDR1 and CDR2: DFQATT, SNEGSKA (reference sequence). The CDR3 covers 15 residues. The J segment lost 2 bases and the V segment lost 1 base, leaving 7 bases of the junction unmatched. CDR3 nucleotides: TGCAGTGCTAGAGGGTACGGGGGGTCTCAAGAGACCCAGTACTTC. It encodes CSARGYGGSQETQYF.

The V gene is TRBV20-1, the J gene TRBJ2-5; D may match TRBD1 or TRBD2 (5 bases each). Germline-derived CDR1 and CDR2 are DFQATT and SNEGSKA (reference sequence). Trimming removed 3 bases at V and 10 bases at J, with 21 bases between. The CDR3 is 14 residues long. The CDR3 bases are TGCAGTGCTAGCAGGGACCAAAGGCTCCCTAGCCAGTACTTC. This encodes CSASRDQRLPSQYF.

This clonotype was counted between two and nine times. The rearrangement joins TRBV20-1 to TRBJ2-5; TRBD2 matches at 15 bases. The CDR3 runs 16 residues. Germline CDR1 is DFQATT and CDR2 is SNEGSKA (reference sequence). Germline trimming cut 5 bases from V and 5 bases from J; bases unmatched to any gene: 9. The CDR3 reads CSAPGLAGGSRETQYF. CDR3 DNA sequence: TGCAGTGCTCCGGGACTAGCGGGGGGAAGTAGGGAGACCCAGTACTTC.

The genes are TRBV5-5 and TRBJ2-3, with 9 bases lining up with TRBD1. Germline V gives CDR1 SGHKS, CDR2 YYEKEE (reference sequence). Trimming at V came to 0 bases and at J to 0 bases, leaving 5 bases not matched to a gene. CDR3 length: 17 residues. In DNA form, the CDR3 reads TGTGCCAGCAGCTTGGGTCCCGGGACAGGGAGCACAGATACGCAGTATTTT. It specifies CASSLGPGTGSTDTQYF.

This clonotype has only a few counts. The chain uses TRBV6-1 and TRBJ2-1; 14 bases are shared with TRBD2. With 5 bases clipped from V and 4 bases from J, the junction kept 7 bases outside the gene matches. The CDR3 is made up of 17 amino acids. From germline, CDR1 is MNHNS and CDR2 SASEGT. The CDR3 is CASSPPGLAGEYNEQFF. The CDR3 region has the DNA TGTGCCAGCAGTCCCCCGGGACTAGCGGGGGAGTACAATGAGCAGTTCTTC.

J is TRBJ2-1 and V is TRBV21-1; TRBD1, as called in the table, went unchecked against the DNA. TRBV21-1 is a pseudogene locus. The CDR3 is 16 residues long. The CDR3, as DNA: TGTGCCAGCAGCAAAGGAGTCCACAGGATGTGCAATGAGCAGTTCTTC. Protein: CASSKGVHRMCNEQFF.

The chain uses TRBV11-2 and TRBJ2-1; 8 bases align to TRBD1. Germline lookup yields CDR1 SGHAT and CDR2 FQNNGV. The CDR3 length is 20 residues. J lost 5 bases, V lost 5 bases, and 23 bases had no gene match. The CDR3 region has the DNA TGTGCCAGCAGCGCAATCCACCGGGACAGGTTCTCCGTAGAGAACAATGAGCAGTTCTTC. Translation: CASSAIHRDRFSVENNEQFF.

The rearrangement uses TRBV11-3 and TRBJ1-6, with TRBD1 matching 7 bases. With 5 bases clipped from V and 5 bases from J, the junction kept 12 bases outside the gene matches. The CDR3 covers 17 residues. The germline V gene encodes CDR1 SGHNT and CDR2 YENEEA. The CDR3: CASSRGVLTGDNSPLHF. CDR3 coding DNA: TGTGCCAGCAGCCGTGGAGTTTTAACAGGGGATAATTCACCCCTCCACTTT.

V is TRBV29-1 and J is TRBJ1-3; D is unclear. Germline CDR1 reads SQVTM; CDR2 reads ANQGSEA. Trimming cost V 4 bases and J 4 bases, with 8 bases left between them. This CDR3 comprises 12 residues. The CDR3 reads CSVVVGGNTIYF. The CDR3 DNA follows: TGCAGCGTTGTGGTTGGAGGAAACACCATATATTTT.

This clonotype was counted ten times or more. The CDR3 DNA follows: TGCAGTGCTACTTCGGGGACTAGCGGGGGGACGCATACAGATACGCAGTATTTT. As protein: CSATSGTSGGTHTDTQYF. The rearrangement links TRBV20-1 to TRBJ2-3; TRBD2 matches 15 bases. The CDR3 length is 18 residues. Germline CDR1 is DFQATT and CDR2 is SNEGSKA (reference sequence). V lost 4 bases and J lost 3; bases outside the gene matches: 11.

Only a few counts were recorded for this clonotype. The rearrangement joins TRBV13 to TRBJ2-7; possible D gene TRBD2, 5 bases. From germline, CDR1 is PRHDT and CDR2 FYEKMQ (reference sequence). V dropped 4 bases and J dropped 9 bases, with 10 bases sitting between them. This CDR3 comprises 11 residues. CDR3 DNA: TGTGCCAGCAGCTCCCCCGAGGGGCAGTACTTC. Its translation: CASSSPEGQYF.

Only a few counts were recorded for this clonotype. CDR3 loop: CASSSYRGEGYTF. CDR3 DNA: TGTGCCAGCAGCTCATACAGGGGTGAAGGCTACACCTTC. V and J are TRBV7-2 and TRBJ1-2; 7 bases match TRBD1. V trimming: 4 bases; J trimming: 8 bases; junction bases outside the gene matches: 7. Germline CDR1 is SGHTA and CDR2 is FQGNSA. There are 13 residues in the CDR3.

This clonotype was observed a few times. The rearrangement uses TRBV7-2 and TRBJ1-5; 7 nucleotides align to TRBD1. With 0 bases clipped from V and 5 bases from J, the junction kept 4 bases outside the gene matches. This CDR3 has 15 amino acids. Germline lookup yields CDR1 SGHTA and CDR2 FQGNSA. CDR3 DNA sequence: TGTGCCAGCAGCTTAGCGGGACAGCGTTATCAGCCCCAGCATTTT. This translates into CASSLAGQRYQPQHF.

V is TRBV6-4 and J is TRBJ2-1; 11 positions agree with TRBD1. CDR3 length equals 15 residues. The trim removed 8 bases at V and 8 bases at J, leaving 11 bases unmatched. The V gene's germline CDR1 is MRHNA and CDR2 SNTAGT. DNA for the CDR3: TGTGCCAGCGGCCGGACAGGGGGCGTGTTCGATGAGCAGTTCTTC. Translated: CASGRTGGVFDEQFF.

The V gene is TRBV7-2, the J gene TRBJ2-7; D is possibly TRBD1 (5 bases). CDR1 and CDR2 from the germline V gene are SGHTA and FQGNSA. The germline V and J ends were trimmed by 5 bases and 5 bases, with 16 bases remaining between them. This CDR3 has 14 amino acids. The chain's CDR3 is CASSLVAGNHEQYF. CDR3 nucleotides: TGTGCCAGCAGCCTGGTGGCAGGGAACCACGAGCAGTACTTC.

This clonotype came up a few times. The rearrangement links TRBV20-1 to TRBJ2-7; no definite D call. The CDR3 covers 13 residues. V lost 6 bases and J lost 6, with 18 bases in between. Germline V gene sequence: CDR1 DFQATT, CDR2 SNEGSKA (reference sequence). Written as DNA, the CDR3 is TGCAGTGCCCCGGGCCTATTAGGTGGCGAGCAGTACGTC. It encodes CSAPGLLGGEQYV.

This clonotype appeared many times. V usage is TRBV5-1 and J usage is TRBJ2-7, with 8 bases that match TRBD1. The CDR3 runs 14 residues. Trimming removed 4 bases from V and 2 bases from J; junction bases left unmatched: 5. Germline V gene data show CDR1 as SGHRS and CDR2 as YFSETQ. As DNA, the CDR3 is TGCGCCAGCAGCAACGGGACAGGTACCTACGAGCAGTACTTC. It translates to CASSNGTGTYEQYF. The complete variable domain, with remaining parts taken from reference TRBV5-1 and TRBJ2-7, reads KAGVTQTPRYLIKTRGQQVTLSCSPISGHRSVSWYQQTPGQGLQFLFEYFSETQRNKGNFPGRFSGRQFSNSRSEMNVSTLELGDSALYLCASSNGTGTYEQYFGPGTRLTVT.

In its sample, this clonotype was seen a few times. One end of the junction is discordant with germline, which a read error may explain. The rearrangement joins TRBV20-1 to TRBJ1-4, with unresolved D. This CDR3 has 11 amino acids. Germline CDR1 DFQATT, CDR2 SNEGSKA (reference sequence). CDR3 residues: CSARAPIRTLF. Written as DNA, the CDR3 is TGCAGTGCTAGGGCCCCCATTCGCACACTTTTT.

This clonotype has at least ten counts. This rearrangement joins TRBV12-3 or TRBV12-4 to TRBJ2-7; D uncertain. The germline V and J ends were trimmed by 4 bases and 1 base, with 11 bases remaining between them. This CDR3 spans 14 amino acids. CDR3 protein: CASSSWTGSYEQYF. Here the CDR3 DNA reads TGTGCCAGCAGTTCTTGGACGGGTTCCTACGAGCAGTACTTC.

The gene calls are TRBV9 and TRBJ2-2, with no clear D. Trimming pared 7 bases from V and 4 bases from J, leaving 14 bases between. This CDR3 is built from 14 residues. Germline CDR1 and CDR2: SGDLS and YYNGEE. DNA for the CDR3: TGTGCCAGCTCGGCTCAGCCCCGCACCGGGGAGCTGTTTTTT. Translation gives CASSAQPRTGELFF. The full variable domain, its missing parts supplied by reference TRBV9 and TRBJ2-2, is DSGVTQTPKHLITATGQRVTLRCSPRSGDLSVYWYQQSLDQGLQFLIQYYNGEERAKGNILERFSAQQFPDLHSELNLSSLELGDSALYFCASSAQPRTGELFFGEGSRLTVL.

At least ten counts were recorded for this clonotype. This rearrangement joins TRBV5-1 to TRBJ2-6, with D perhaps TRBD1 (5 bases). The CDR3 totals 16 residues. Trimming shortened V by 0 bases and J by 1 base, and 8 bases separated the two germline ends. CDR1 is SGHRS and CDR2 is YFSETQ in the germline V gene. In nucleotides, the CDR3 is TGCGCCAGCAGCTTGGGGCAGGGTTCTGGGGCCAACGTCCTGACTTTC. The encoded protein is CASSLGQGSGANVLTF.

In DNA, the CDR3 is TGCAGTGCTAGGACCCCGGGGAGGGAGACCCAGTACTTC. Translation: CSARTPGRETQYF. The chain uses TRBV20-1 and TRBJ2-5; possible D gene TRBD2, 6 bases. V lost 3 bases to trimming and J lost 5 bases, with 13 bases between them. Germline V CDR1 and CDR2: DFQATT, SNEGSKA (reference sequence). This CDR3 is 13 amino acids long.

The table lists this clonotype with a few counts. The rearrangement joins TRBV20-1 to TRBJ2-1, with a possible D match to TRBD2 (5 bases). The ends were cut back, 0 bases at V and 0 bases at J, with 12 bases in the middle. The CDR3 is made up of 16 amino acids. The germline V gene has CDR1 DFQATT and CDR2 SNEGSKA (reference sequence). The CDR3 spells CSARDPDYPSYNEQFF. CDR3 bases: TGCAGTGCTAGAGATCCCGACTATCCCTCCTACAATGAGCAGTTCTTC.

This clonotype came up many times. CDR3: CASSYSGTGNNQPQHF. The CDR3 nucleotides read TGTGCCAGCAGTTACTCCGGGACAGGGAACAATCAGCCCCAGCATTTT. V gene TRBV6-5 combines with J gene TRBJ1-5; 9 bases agree with TRBD1. Germline V gene sequence: CDR1 MNHEY, CDR2 SVGAGI. The CDR3 loop spans 16 amino acids. V lost 0 bases and J lost 3; bases outside the gene matches: 3.

The chain has TRBV18 and TRBJ1-1, with D perhaps TRBD1 (5 bases). Germline-derived CDR1 and CDR2 are KGHSH and LQKENI. Trimming stripped 0 bases from V and 0 bases from J, with 8 bases between. CDR3 length equals 15 residues. The CDR3 coding sequence is TGTGCCAGCTCACCACCGGACAAGGTGAACACTGAAGCTTTCTTT. Its protein is CASSPPDKVNTEAFF.

This clonotype has at least ten counts. The chain uses TRBV29-1 and TRBJ2-7, with D unresolved. Germline loops: CDR1 SQVTM, CDR2 ANQGSEA. The CDR3 runs 13 residues. V lost 7 bases, J lost 4 bases, and 17 bases lay in between. CDR3 amino acids: CSAGDAPVYEQYF. The CDR3 DNA sequence: TGCAGCGCCGGAGACGCCCCGGTTTACGAGCAGTACTTC.